Shown below are 18 T cell receptor beta chains from a single sample sequenced in a study of blood T cell repertoires in COVID-19. Produced via immunoSEQ multiplex PCR; TCRdb's table is partial and in-frame only. The data show a few hundred thousand clones, over 75% seen once. Sequenced input: PBMCs or T cells enriched from blood (not recorded which). Source of these receptors: a woman aged 30 to 39 who had recovered from COVID-19.

The V call is TRBV19, the J call TRBJ2-3, with unresolved D. In germline, CDR1 is LNHDA, CDR2 SQIVND (reference sequence). CDR3 length: 13 residues. The V end was cut by 3 bases, the J end by 5 bases, with 9 bases between. The CDR3 DNA follows: TGTGCCAGTAGTATTAAGACTCTAGATACGCAGTATTTT. Amino acid sequence: CASSIKTLDTQYF. Full variable domain (remainder filled in from reference TRBV19 and TRBJ2-3): DGGITQSPKYLFRKEGQNVTLSCEQNLNHDAMYWYRQDPGQGLRLIYYSQIVNDFQKGDIAEGYSVSREKKESFPLTVTSAQKNPTAFYLCASSIKTLDTQYFGPGTRLTVL.

V is TRBV28 and J is TRBJ1-2; no clear D. CDR3 size: 12 residues. The germline gives CDR1 MDHEN, CDR2 SYDVKM. Deletions cut 3 bases from V and 8 bases from J, with 10 bases between. DNA of the CDR3: TGTGCCAGCAGTTTCGGGGTGAGAGGCTACACCTTC. This sequence encodes CASSFGVRGYTF.

This clone was recorded once. The chain combines TRBV5-1 with TRBJ2-1; 7 bases map to TRBD1. Germline trimming cut 7 bases from V and 3 bases from J; bases unmatched to any gene: 10. CDR3 length: 15 residues. Germline V CDR1 and CDR2: SGHRS, YFSETQ. The chain's CDR3 is CASSHQGVHYNEQFF. CDR3 nucleotide sequence: TGCGCCAGCTCGCACCAGGGGGTGCACTACAATGAGCAGTTCTTC.

V gene TRBV7-8 combines with J gene TRBJ1-5; the match to TRBD1 covers 7 bases. From germline, CDR1 is SGHVS and CDR2 FQNEAQ. This CDR3 is 14 amino acids long. V gave up 4 bases and J gave up 6 bases; unmatched junction bases: 6. The CDR3 protein is CASSSNRGGQPQHF. The CDR3 coding sequence is TGTGCCAGCAGCTCCAACAGGGGTGGTCAGCCCCAGCATTTT.

Only one count was recorded for this clone. The J gene is TRBJ1-1, the V gene TRBV7-8; maybe TRBD1 (6 bases). The V end was cut by 4 bases, the J end by 3 bases, with 15 bases between. There are 15 residues in the CDR3. Germline CDR1 SGHVS, CDR2 FQNEAQ. The CDR3 is CASSSGRGLDTEAFF. As DNA, the CDR3 is TGTGCCAGCAGCTCGGGCAGGGGATTAGACACTGAAGCTTTCTTT. Full variable domain (missing parts from reference TRBV7-8 and TRBJ1-1): GAGVSQSPRYKVAKRGQDVALRCDPISGHVSLFWYQQALGQGPEFLTYFQNEAQLDKSGLPSDRFFAERPEGSVSTLKIQRTQQEDSAVYLCASSSGRGLDTEAFFGQGTRLTVV.

In nucleotides, the CDR3 is TGTGCCAGCAGCCCAGGGGGACCTAAAAGGGATGAGCAGTTCTTC. Encoded protein: CASSPGGPKRDEQFF. The chain couples TRBV28 to TRBJ2-1; 7 bases agree with TRBD1. The CDR3 is made up of 15 amino acids. The germline V gene encodes CDR1 MDHEN and CDR2 SYDVKM. V was pared by 6 bases and J by 8 bases, with 13 bases of the junction left unmatched.

The chain couples TRBV7-9 to TRBJ2-3; TRBD1 is a possible D gene (6 bases). Germline V gene data show CDR1 as SEHNR and CDR2 as FQNEAQ (reference sequence). Trimming removed 4 bases from V and 6 bases from J, with 11 bases in between. The CDR3 runs 13 residues. The CDR3 loop is CASSSTGLDTQYF. Written as DNA, the CDR3 is TGTGCCAGCAGCTCTACAGGGTTGGATACGCAGTATTTT.

This clone was recorded a few times. The chain has TRBV5-4 and TRBJ2-1, with 9 bases fitting TRBD2. There are 16 residues in the CDR3. With 2 bases clipped from V and 1 base from J, the junction kept 4 bases outside the gene matches. The germline V gene has CDR1 SGHNT and CDR2 YYREEE (reference sequence). CDR3 nucleotide sequence: TGTGCCAGCAGCTTCGGGACTAGCCGTTCCTACAATGAGCAGTTCTTC. It yields the protein CASSFGTSRSYNEQFF. Based on the CDR3 plus reference TRBV5-4 and TRBJ2-1, the full variable domain is ETGVTQSPTHLIKTRGQQVTLRCSSQSGHNTVSWYQQALGQGPQFIFQYYREEENGRGNFPPRFSGLQFPNYSSELNVNALELDDSALYLCASSFGTSRSYNEQFFGPGTRLTVL.

The V and J genes are TRBV6-4 and TRBJ2-2; 7 bases are a match to TRBD1. The V gene end was trimmed by 5 bases and the J gene end by 10 bases; junction bases not matched to a gene: 10. CDR1 is MRHNA and CDR2 is SNTAGT in the germline V gene. This CDR3 contains 14 residues. CDR3 loop: CASSQDRTSEELFF. Here the CDR3 DNA reads TGTGCCAGCAGTCAGGACAGGACTTCGGAGGAGCTGTTTTTT.

The rearrangement links TRBV27 to TRBJ2-7; 8 bases fit TRBD2. The V gene end was trimmed by 6 bases and the J gene end by 3 bases; junction bases not matched to a gene: 13. CDR3 size: 16 residues. Germline CDR1 MNHEY, CDR2 SMNVEV (reference sequence). In DNA form, the CDR3 reads TGTGCCAGCAGGGGGTGGTCGCGGGGGGAGGACTACGAGCAGTACTTC. Its translation is CASRGWSRGEDYEQYF.

For the CDR3, the DNA is TGTGCCAGCAGTTTATCAGCGGGCGAGCAGTACTTC. Encoded protein: CASSLSAGEQYF. V usage is TRBV28 and J usage is TRBJ2-7; maybe TRBD2 (6 bases). Trimming cost V 1 base and J 6 bases, with 7 bases left between them. This CDR3 has 12 amino acids. Germline lookup yields CDR1 MDHEN and CDR2 SYDVKM.

Worth noting for this clone: At one of its ends the junction is not consistent with the germline gene, which may arise from a read error. The chain carries TRBV7-7 and TRBJ1-1; D remains unclear. The V gene's germline CDR1 is SSHAT and CDR2 FNYEAQ (reference sequence). The CDR3 is 13 residues long. CDR3: CASSLALGTEAFF. The CDR3 DNA follows: TGTGCTAGCAGCTTAGCCCTCGGGACTGAAGCTTTCTTT. The entire variable domain, with the rest obtained from reference TRBV7-7 and TRBJ1-1, is as follows: GAGVSQSPRYKVTKRGQDVTLRCDPISSHATLYWYQQALGQGPEFLTYFNYEAQPDKSGLPSDRFSAERPEGSISTLTIQRTEQRDSAMYRCASSLALGTEAFFGQGTRLTVV.

The DNA of the CDR3 is TGTGCCAGCAGCCGGCTACAGGGAACCGAGCAGTACTTC. It yields the protein CASSRLQGTEQYF. The chain recombines TRBV11-3 with TRBJ2-7; TRBD1 is a possible D gene (6 bases). Trimming stripped 5 bases from V and 6 bases from J, with 14 bases between. This CDR3 has 13 residues. Germline loops: CDR1 SGHNT, CDR2 YENEEA.

V and J are TRBV27 and TRBJ2-7; no clear D. Germline V gives CDR1 MNHEY, CDR2 SMNVEV (reference sequence). V dropped 5 bases and J dropped 9 bases, with 17 bases sitting between them. This CDR3 has 13 residues. The CDR3 DNA is TGTGCCAGCAGTCCTACCCGACTGTCGTGGCAGTACTTC. Protein product: CASSPTRLSWQYF.

CDR3 nucleotide sequence: TGTGCCAGCAGCCAACAGTATTGGACAGGAGTTGGCTACACCTTC. Protein product: CASSQQYWTGVGYTF. The genes are TRBV14 and TRBJ1-2, with 7 bases fitting TRBD1. The CDR3 is 15 amino acids. CDR1 is SGHDN and CDR2 is FVKESK in the germline V gene. Trimming removed 2 bases from V and 7 bases from J; junction bases left unmatched: 10.

The chain combines TRBV5-1 with TRBJ1-1; D gene ambiguous. V lost 2 bases, J lost 2 bases, and 7 bases lay in between. This CDR3 is 13 amino acids long. Germline V lookup: CDR1 SGHRS, CDR2 YFSETQ. CDR3 DNA sequence: TGCGCCAGCAGCTTCGACATTAACACTGAAGCTTTCTTT. Translation gives CASSFDINTEAFF.

The V gene is TRBV20-1, the J gene TRBJ1-3; no clear D gene. Germline V gene sequence: CDR1 DFQATT, CDR2 SNEGSKA (reference sequence). V gave up 6 bases and J gave up 2 bases, with 5 bases separating them. The CDR3 is 11 amino acids. The CDR3 reads CSALTGNTIYF. The CDR3 DNA reads as TGCAGTGCCTTAACTGGAAACACCATATATTTT.

V gene TRBV19 combines with J gene TRBJ2-7; 8 nucleotides agree with TRBD1. CDR3 length: 14 amino acids. The germline gives CDR1 LNHDA, CDR2 SQIVND (reference sequence). V dropped 8 bases and J dropped 2; count of bases not matched to a gene: 8. The CDR3 region is CASRLGQGAYEQYF. The CDR3 DNA is TGTGCCAGTCGACTTGGACAGGGAGCCTACGAGCAGTACTTC.